Listed here are 16 T cell receptor beta chains from one sample, sequenced in a study of CD8+ T cells in alopecia areata. As for treatment: oral pan-JAK inhibitor, 5-10 mg twice daily. Extracted RNA was reverse transcribed into cDNA, the sequencing template. Some clones are missing from TCRdb's copy, which holds only in-frame ones; the method was immunoSEQ multiplex PCR. The top ten clones hold 16% of a sample with 95,000 to 100,000 clones, just under 60% of them seen once. Sequenced material: CD8+ T cells sorted from blood, taken at approximately week 56, from a patient treated with tofacitinib. These receptors were collected from a human donor with alopecia areata.

This clone has just a few counts. The chain combines TRBV6-5 with TRBJ2-1; 16 bases line up with TRBD2. Germline CDR1 is MNHEY and CDR2 is SVGAGI. The junction had 1 base not matched to a gene; V was cut back by 4 bases and J by 4 bases. This CDR3 has 16 residues. The CDR3 protein is CASSLGLAGGYNEQFF. The CDR3 nucleotides read TGTGCCAGCAGTTTGGGACTAGCGGGGGGGTACAATGAGCAGTTCTTC.

This chain links TRBV5-6 with TRBJ2-5, with 7 bases that match TRBD2. CDR3 length: 16 residues. Trimming at V came to 0 bases and at J to 2 bases, leaving 7 bases not matched to a gene. The germline V gene has CDR1 SGHDT and CDR2 YYEEEE. The CDR3 DNA reads TGTGCCAGCAGCTTGGGAGGAGCGGGGCTTCAAGAGACCCAGTACTTC. This codes for CASSLGGAGLQETQYF.

The gene calls are TRBV4-2 and TRBJ2-5; D perhaps matches TRBD2 (7 bases). Germline V CDR1 and CDR2: LGHNA, YNFKEQ. Trimming left V 5 bases short and J 4 bases short, with 14 bases between. The CDR3 has 14 amino acids. CDR3 amino acids: CASSTGGGGETQYF. In DNA form, the CDR3 reads TGTGCCAGCAGCACCGGGGGCGGGGGAGAGACCCAGTACTTC.

This chain uses TRBV5-1 with TRBJ2-5; 12 nucleotides agree with TRBD1. This CDR3 contains 16 residues. The germline CDR1 and CDR2 sequences are SGHRS and YFSETQ. V dropped 3 bases and J dropped 7; count of bases not matched to a gene: 10. Here the CDR3 reads CASSSGTGGQEGTQYF. The CDR3 region has the DNA TGCGCCAGCAGCTCCGGGACAGGGGGCCAGGAGGGGACCCAGTACTTC. The full variable domain, with the rest looked up from reference TRBV5-1 and TRBJ2-5, is KAGVTQTPRYLIKTRGQQVTLSCSPISGHRSVSWYQQTPGQGLQFLFEYFSETQRNKGNFPGRFSGRQFSNSRSEMNVSTLELGDSALYLCASSSGTGGQEGTQYFGPGTRLLVL.

This clone occurred a few times. V usage is TRBV29-1 and J usage is TRBJ1-2, with D tentatively TRBD1 (6 bases). The CDR3 is 13 residues long. Germline V lookup: CDR1 SQVTM, CDR2 ANQGSEA. Trimming removed 4 bases at V and 1 base at J, with 10 bases between. The CDR3 sequence is CSVVGTRNYGYTF. CDR3 bases: TGCAGCGTTGTAGGGACACGTAACTATGGCTACACCTTC. Together with reference TRBV29-1 and TRBJ1-2, the CDR3 gives the full variable domain: SAVISQKPSRDICQRGTSLTIQCQVDSQVTMMFWYRQQPGQSLTLIATANQGSEATYESGFVIDKFPISRPNLTFSTLTVSNMSPEDSSIYLCSVVGTRNYGYTFGSGTRLTVV.

The chain links TRBV29-1 to TRBJ2-7; 8 nucleotides align to TRBD1. After removal of 7 bases from V and 2 bases from J, the junction contained 13 bases not matched to a gene. This CDR3 is built from 15 residues. The germline V gene encodes CDR1 SQVTM and CDR2 ANQGSEA. The CDR3 DNA sequence: TGCAGCGCCCCCGCTTGGACAGGGAAAACCTACGAGCAGTACTTC. Translating gives CSAPAWTGKTYEQYF.

The CDR3 nucleotides read TGTGCCAGCAGTTTAAGGACAGGGGGGAGCACTGAAGCTTTCTTT. This codes for CASSLRTGGSTEAFF. The chain is built from TRBV27 and TRBJ1-1; TRBD1 matches 10 bases. V lost 2 bases and J lost 4; bases outside the gene matches: 4. Germline loops: CDR1 MNHEY, CDR2 SMNVEV (reference sequence). CDR3 size: 15 residues.

The rearrangement uses TRBV5-6 and TRBJ2-3; a possible D gene is TRBD1 (5 bases). The V and J ends lost 4 bases and 4 bases respectively, with 22 bases between them. Germline CDR1 SGHDT, CDR2 YYEEEE. This CDR3 is 17 amino acids long. CDR3 nucleotide sequence: TGTGCCAGCAGCCCCCCTCCGTGGAGCAGGGAAGCAGATACGCAGTATTTT. It codes for CASSPPPWSREADTQYF.

The chain links TRBV29-1 to TRBJ1-2, with D perhaps TRBD1 (5 bases). Germline V gives CDR1 SQVTM, CDR2 ANQGSEA. CDR3 length: 17 residues. The V and J ends lost 5 bases and 1 base respectively, with 23 bases between them. CDR3 nucleotide sequence: TGCAGCGTTTTACCGTCCGACACAGGAAGAATTAACTATGGCTACACCTTC. Translated, it gives CSVLPSDTGRINYGYTF.

The V and J genes are TRBV10-3 and TRBJ1-1; 7 nucleotides line up with TRBD1. The CDR3 has 13 residues. With 2 bases clipped from V and 8 bases from J, the junction kept 5 bases outside the gene matches. Germline values: CDR1 ENHRY, CDR2 SYGVKD. CDR3 residues: CAISEAATGEAFF. Here the CDR3 DNA reads TGTGCCATCAGTGAGGCCGCGACAGGGGAAGCTTTCTTT.

This chain joins TRBV20-1 and TRBJ2-2, with no clear D. Germline values: CDR1 DFQATT, CDR2 SNEGSKA (reference sequence). The CDR3 covers 11 residues. Trimming left V 7 bases short and J 1 base short, with 4 bases between. The CDR3 DNA reads TGCAGTGTGAGGAACACCGGGGAGCTGTTTTTT. It is translated as CSVRNTGELFF.

This sequence joins TRBV2 and TRBJ2-1; D ambiguous. CDR3 size: 11 residues. V gave up 2 bases and J gave up 6 bases, with 2 bases separating them. CDR1 SNHLY and CDR2 FYNNEI come from the germline V gene. CDR3 protein: CASSERNEQFF. CDR3 bases: TGTGCCAGCAGTGAACGCAATGAGCAGTTCTTC.

There are a few counts of this clone. The chain joins TRBV14 to TRBJ1-1; D perhaps matches TRBD1 (6 bases). Germline V CDR1 and CDR2: SGHDN, FVKESK. Trimming pared 7 bases from V and 4 bases from J, leaving 13 bases between. The CDR3 runs 13 residues. CDR3 protein: CASKPGAGTEAFF. CDR3 nucleotides: TGTGCCAGCAAGCCAGGGGCGGGCACTGAAGCTTTCTTT.

V is TRBV4-2 and J is TRBJ2-1; unclear D gene. The V and J ends lost 2 bases and 9 bases respectively, with 8 bases between them. Germline CDR1 is LGHNA and CDR2 is YNFKEQ. The CDR3 is 12 amino acids. DNA of the CDR3: TGTGCCAGCAGCCAATCCCGGATTGAGCAGTTCTTC. Translating it yields CASSQSRIEQFF.

On this clone: The same CDR3 is also encoded by other DNA sequences in this sample. CDR3 sequence: CASSITGNSYNEQFF. In DNA form, the CDR3 reads TGTGCCAGTAGTATAACGGGGAACTCCTACAATGAGCAGTTCTTC. The V and J genes are TRBV19 and TRBJ2-1; possible D gene TRBD2, 5 bases. The CDR3 sequence is 15 residues long. The V gene lost 2 bases and the J gene lost 0 bases, with 8 bases spanning the gap. Germline CDR1 and CDR2: LNHDA and SQIVND (reference sequence).

This clone was seen once. The chain combines TRBV6-6 with TRBJ1-2, with TRBD1 identical over 9 bases. V lost 3 bases, J lost 6 bases, and 5 bases stayed unmatched. This CDR3 has 14 amino acids. From germline, CDR1 is MNHNY and CDR2 SVGAGI (reference sequence). The CDR3: CASSYPGQGDGYTF. In DNA form, the CDR3 reads TGTGCCAGCAGTTATCCGGGACAGGGAGATGGCTACACCTTC.